Below, 31 T cell receptor beta chains from the same sample are listed, as sequenced in a study of cytomegalovirus exposure and HLA in healthy donors (dated by TCRdb to about 2017). The library was prepared using the immunoSEQ multiplex PCR assay. For the multiplex PCR, a mixture combining 60 forward primers for TCR Vbeta segments and 13 reverse primers for TCR Jbeta segments was used. Not all clones reach the TCRdb copy of this immuneACCESS table, which keeps in-frame sequences only. Checked studies attribute under half of the gap to unresolved V genes and leave the rest unexplained. In all, the sample holds about 110,000 clones, and roughly 13% of those were seen once. Of the sample, 16% falls within the top ten clones. Sequenced input: PBMCs. The receptors shown here come from a man aged 40-50 years in good health and CMV-seropositive.

This clone was seen a few times. V and J are TRBV5-1 and TRBJ2-2, with 10 positions matching TRBD2. CDR3 length equals 16 residues. The germline V gene encodes CDR1 SGHRS and CDR2 YFSETQ. Trimming took 4 bases from V and 6 from J; bases not matched to a gene: 9. The CDR3 spells CASSGLLAGIAGELFF. In DNA form, the CDR3 reads TGCGCCAGCAGCGGGCTACTAGCGGGAATAGCCGGGGAGCTGTTTTTT. The full variable domain, in which reference TRBV5-1 and TRBJ2-2 provide the parts outside the CDR3, is KAGVTQTPRYLIKTRGQQVTLSCSPISGHRSVSWYQQTPGQGLQFLFEYFSETQRNKGNFPGRFSGRQFSNSRSEMNVSTLELGDSALYLCASSGLLAGIAGELFFGEGSRLTVL.

The chain is built from TRBV11-2 and TRBJ1-5; a weak D match, TRBD1 (6 bases). The CDR3 is 16 amino acids. The V and J ends lost 1 base and 2 bases respectively, with 12 bases between them. Germline V gene sequence: CDR1 SGHAT, CDR2 FQNNGV. The CDR3, as DNA: TGTGCCAGCAGCTTAGGTACAGGGCAAGGCAATCAGCCCCAGCATTTT. Amino acid sequence: CASSLGTGQGNQPQHF.

V is TRBV28 and J is TRBJ1-5, with TRBD1 matching over 10 bases. Germline trimming cut 2 bases from V and 3 bases from J; bases unmatched to any gene: 1. The germline V gene encodes CDR1 MDHEN and CDR2 SYDVKM. The CDR3 has 15 amino acids. This CDR3 is CASSLRQGANQPQHF. The CDR3 nucleotides are TGTGCCAGCAGTTTAAGACAGGGGGCCAATCAGCCCCAGCATTTT.

This clone was detected a few times. V and J are TRBV7-9 and TRBJ2-2; possibly TRBD1 for D (6 bases). Germline CDR1 SEHNR, CDR2 FQNEAQ (reference sequence). CDR3 size: 15 residues. The V gene lost 5 bases and the J gene lost 6 bases, with 16 bases spanning the gap. The DNA for the CDR3 is TGTGCCAGCAGCCCCCACCAGGGGAAAGCCGGGGAGCTGTTTTTT. Protein: CASSPHQGKAGELFF.

This sequence joins TRBV12-5 and TRBJ2-3, with a weak D call TRBD2 (6 bases). V was clipped by 6 bases and J by 2 bases, with 12 bases between them. The CDR3 extends over 14 amino acids. Looked up from germline, CDR1 is LGHNT and CDR2 is FRNRAP. The CDR3 loop reads CASGLEGYTDTQYF. The CDR3 nucleotides read TGTGCTAGTGGGCTGGAGGGGTACACAGATACGCAGTATTTT. The full variable domain, rest sourced from reference TRBV12-5 and TRBJ2-3, is DARVTQTPRHKVTEMGQEVTMRCQPILGHNTVFWYRQTMMQGLELLAYFRNRAPLDDSGMPKDRFSAEMPDATLATLKIQPSEPRDSAVYFCASGLEGYTDTQYFGPGTRLTVL.

The sample holds a few counts of this clone. V is TRBV12-5 and J is TRBJ1-1, with D possibly being TRBD1 (5 bases). V shed 1 base and J shed 4 bases, with 16 bases lying between them. The CDR3 covers 16 residues. Germline CDR1 LGHNT, CDR2 FRNRAP. Written as DNA, the CDR3 is TGTGCTAGTGGTTTGGGGGGGGGACTCCCAGGCACTGAAGCTTTCTTT. It yields the protein CASGLGGGLPGTEAFF.

This clone has more than one count but fewer than ten. This chain's CDR3 is CASSMGAGDGGYTF. The CDR3 DNA sequence: TGTGCCAGCAGCATGGGGGCAGGGGATGGAGGCTACACCTTC. The chain joins TRBV5-5 to TRBJ1-2; D is perhaps TRBD1 (6 bases). The V end was cut by 4 bases, the J end by 8 bases, with 18 bases between. Germline CDR1 is SGHKS and CDR2 is YYEKEE (reference sequence). CDR3 length: 14 residues. The full variable domain, with the rest looked up from reference TRBV5-5 and TRBJ1-2, is DAGVTQSPTHLIKTRGQQVTLRCSPISGHKSVSWYQQVLGQGPQFIFQYYEKEERGRGNFPDRFSARQFPNYSSELNVNALLLGDSALYLCASSMGAGDGGYTFGSGTRLTVV.

This clone was recorded a few times. This sequence joins TRBV25-1 and TRBJ1-2, with D hard to call. Germline CDR1 reads MGHDK; CDR2 reads SYGVNS. V lost 5 bases, J lost 3 bases, and 13 bases lay in between. The CDR3 has 14 residues. The CDR3 loop is CASSRVQLDYGYTF. The CDR3 nucleotides read TGTGCCAGCAGTCGGGTCCAGCTGGACTATGGCTACACCTTC.

This clone has just a few counts. The chain employs TRBV6-4 and TRBJ2-3; TRBD2 aligns across 8 bases. CDR1 is MRHNA and CDR2 is SNTAGT in the germline V gene. J gave up 2 bases and V 8 bases, and 6 bases lay outside the gene matches. The CDR3 consists of 14 residues. DNA of the CDR3: TGTGCCAGCTCCCCAGCGGGAGACACAGATACGCAGTATTTT. Amino acid sequence: CASSPAGDTDTQYF.

The CDR3 region has the DNA TGCGCCAGCAGCGGGAGGACTAACACAGATACGCAGTATTTT. It yields the protein CASSGRTNTDTQYF. This chain joins TRBV5-1 and TRBJ2-3; tentative D call: TRBD2 (6 bases). The CDR3 runs to 14 residues. Deletions cut 4 bases from V and 2 bases from J, with 11 bases between. Germline V gene lookup returns CDR1 SGHRS and CDR2 YFSETQ.

This clone has a handful of counts. This chain connects TRBV4-1 to TRBJ1-2, with D uncertain. The CDR3 length is 14 residues. Trimming took off 3 bases at V and 2 bases at J, with 10 bases between the two ends. The germline CDR1 and CDR2 sequences are MGHRA and YSYEKL. CDR3 protein: CASSHEAVNYGYTF. The CDR3 region has the DNA TGCGCCAGCAGCCACGAGGCAGTCAACTATGGCTACACCTTC.

V and J are TRBV7-9 and TRBJ2-3; TRBD2 matches 10 bases. Germline V CDR1 and CDR2: SEHNR, FQNEAQ (reference sequence). The V segment lost 4 bases and the J segment 6 bases; nucleotides outside the gene matches: 1. CDR3 size: 13 residues. The CDR3 loop is CASSWTSGDTQYF. The CDR3 bases are TGTGCCAGCAGCTGGACTAGCGGTGATACGCAGTATTTT.

The chain joins TRBV7-9 to TRBJ2-7; 8 bases line up with TRBD1. The CDR3 totals 16 residues. J gave up 4 bases and V 4 bases, and 12 bases lay outside the gene matches. Germline V gene lookup returns CDR1 SEHNR and CDR2 FQNEAQ (reference sequence). The DNA of the CDR3 is TGTGCCAGCAGCTCGGTGGGTCGGACAGGGAATTACGAGCAGTACTTC. As protein: CASSSVGRTGNYEQYF. Based on the CDR3 plus reference TRBV7-9 and TRBJ2-7, the full variable domain is DTGVSQNPRHKITKRGQNVTFRCDPISEHNRLYWYRQTLGQGPEFLTYFQNEAQLEKSRLLSDRFSAERPKGSFSTLEIQRTEQGDSAMYLCASSSVGRTGNYEQYFGPGTRLTVT.

V gene TRBV7-9 combines with J gene TRBJ1-1; 7 bases line up with TRBD1. From germline, CDR1 is SEHNR and CDR2 FQNEAQ (reference sequence). The CDR3 extends over 15 amino acids. V gave up 5 bases and J gave up 4 bases; unmatched junction bases: 10. The CDR3 nucleotides read TGTGCCAGCAGCACCGGAACAGGGGAAGGCACTGAAGCTTTCTTT. The encoded protein is CASSTGTGEGTEAFF.

The chain recombines TRBV4-1 with TRBJ2-3; 7 bases match TRBD1. Trimming cost V 1 base and J 6 bases; bases outside gene matches: 16. Per the germline V gene, CDR1 is MGHRA and CDR2 is YSYEKL. The CDR3 is 18 residues long. The CDR3 loop reads CASSQGRGGTPLKDTQYF. DNA of the CDR3: TGCGCCAGCAGCCAAGGGCGAGGGGGCACCCCGCTCAAGGATACGCAGTATTTT.

This clone has more than one count but fewer than ten. The chain combines TRBV28 with TRBJ2-5; 8 bases are shared with TRBD1. V trimming: 6 bases; J trimming: 6 bases; junction bases outside the gene matches: 12. Germline V gene lookup returns CDR1 MDHEN and CDR2 SYDVKM. The CDR3 is 15 residues long. The CDR3 DNA is TGTGCCAGCAGCGCCGGACAGGGAAGCTTGAAGACCCAGTACTTC. It is translated as CASSAGQGSLKTQYF.

The genes are TRBV28 and TRBJ2-1; D possibly corresponds to TRBD1 (6 bases). The CDR3 consists of 14 residues. The germline gives CDR1 MDHEN, CDR2 SYDVKM. Trimming left V 5 bases short and J 7 bases short, with 15 bases between. The CDR3 sequence: CASSPAGDRNEQFF. In nucleotides, the CDR3 is TGTGCCAGCAGTCCGGCAGGGGATAGGAATGAGCAGTTCTTC.

The gene calls are TRBV6-5 and TRBJ2-4; 9 positions agree with TRBD2. The CDR3 loop spans 16 amino acids. V shed 0 bases, J shed 8 bases, and the junction held 8 bases outside the gene matches. The germline V gene has CDR1 MNHEY and CDR2 SVGAGI. CDR3 coding DNA: TGTGCCAGCAGTTACTCGATCGCGGGAGGGCGGGACATTCAGTACTTC. Protein sequence: CASSYSIAGGRDIQYF.

This clone was counted between two and nine times. The gene calls are TRBV27 and TRBJ2-7; weak D call: TRBD2 (5 bases). From germline, CDR1 is MNHEY and CDR2 SMNVEV (reference sequence). V was clipped by 6 bases and J by 0 bases, with 12 bases between them. CDR3 size: 14 residues. The DNA for the CDR3 is TGTGCCAGCAGCGACGCGGGTCCCTCCTACGAGCAGTACTTC. Its translation is CASSDAGPSYEQYF.

The rearrangement links TRBV6-5 to TRBJ1-1; D is perhaps TRBD1 (5 bases). The CDR3 covers 13 residues. Trimming pared 5 bases from V and 5 bases from J, leaving 12 bases between. Germline V gene lookup returns CDR1 MNHEY and CDR2 SVGAGI. Here the CDR3 DNA reads TGTGCCAGCAGTAGGGGTGAAGGGACTGAAGCTTTCTTT. Translated, it gives CASSRGEGTEAFF.

This clone was seen only a few times. The chain combines TRBV6-1 with TRBJ1-5; D is unclear. This CDR3 region has 18 residues. Deletions cut 2 bases from V and 3 bases from J, with 20 bases between. Germline loops: CDR1 MNHNS, CDR2 SASEGT. CDR3 amino acids: CASSEIPILGGSNQPQHF. The CDR3 DNA reads TGTGCCAGCAGTGAAATCCCGATATTAGGAGGCTCCAATCAGCCCCAGCATTTT.

The genes are TRBV29-1 and TRBJ2-2; 11 bases map to TRBD2. The germline gives CDR1 SQVTM, CDR2 ANQGSEA. With 6 bases clipped from V and 6 bases from J, the junction kept 6 bases outside the gene matches. This CDR3 region has 14 residues. The CDR3 protein is CSVQTSGRAGELFF. CDR3 in DNA: TGCAGCGTCCAAACTAGCGGGAGAGCCGGGGAGCTGTTTTTT.

J is TRBJ1-1 and V is TRBV6-5; perhaps TRBD1 as D (6 bases). CDR3 length: 14 residues. Per the germline V gene, CDR1 is MNHEY and CDR2 is SVGAGI. Trimming cost V 6 bases and J 1 base, with 12 bases left between them. The DNA for the CDR3 is TGTGCCAGCAGGAACAGGGAATCGAACACTGAAGCTTTCTTT. This codes for CASRNRESNTEAFF.

This clone was observed a few times. The genes are TRBV5-6 and TRBJ1-4; 7 bases are shared with TRBD1. This CDR3 region has 14 residues. Germline V gene data show CDR1 as SGHDT and CDR2 as YYEEEE. The V segment lost 2 bases and the J segment 7 bases; nucleotides outside the gene matches: 5. In DNA, the CDR3 is TGTGCCAGCAGCTTAGGAGGGGGCATTGAAAAACTGTTTTTT. Translating gives CASSLGGGIEKLFF.

A few counts support this clone. The J gene is TRBJ1-2, the V gene TRBV19; D remains ambiguous. In germline, CDR1 is LNHDA, CDR2 SQIVND (reference sequence). V gave up 3 bases and J gave up 9 bases, with 11 bases separating them. The CDR3 runs to 12 residues. The CDR3 bases are TGTGCCAGTAGTATCCCCCAGGAAAGCTACACCTTC. It codes for CASSIPQESYTF.

This clone was observed a few times. V is TRBV5-6 and J is TRBJ2-7; 10 bases are shared with TRBD2. Germline V gene sequence: CDR1 SGHDT, CDR2 YYEEEE. Trimming at V came to 4 bases and at J to 4 bases, leaving 5 bases not matched to a gene. There are 14 residues in the CDR3. DNA of the CDR3: TGTGCCAGCAGCGTGGGACTAGCGTTATACGAGCAGTACTTC. Translation gives CASSVGLALYEQYF.

The gene calls are TRBV5-6 and TRBJ1-4; maybe TRBD1 (5 bases). The germline V gene encodes CDR1 SGHDT and CDR2 YYEEEE. Between the trimmed V and J ends, which lost 6 bases and 3 bases, there was a span of 15 bases. The CDR3 is made up of 15 amino acids. CDR3: CASTRLGAANEKLFF. The DNA for the CDR3 is TGTGCCAGCACCCGACTAGGGGCAGCTAATGAAAAACTGTTTTTT. The complete variable domain, with remaining parts taken from reference TRBV5-6 and TRBJ1-4, reads DAGVTQSPTHLIKTRGQQVTLRCSPKSGHDTVSWYQQALGQGPQFIFQYYEEEERQRGNFPDRFSGHQFPNYSSELNVNALLLGDSALYLCASTRLGAANEKLFFGSGTQLSVL.

This clone was counted between two and nine times. In nucleotides, the CDR3 is TGTGCCAGTAGTCGACAGGGATCGACGCACGAGCAGTACTTC. The encoded protein is CASSRQGSTHEQYF. The genes are TRBV19 and TRBJ2-7; 7 bases match TRBD1. Per the germline V gene, CDR1 is LNHDA and CDR2 is SQIVND (reference sequence). The CDR3 extends over 14 amino acids. Unmatched junction bases numbered 9, after V lost 5 bases and J lost 5 bases.

The rearrangement uses TRBV2 and TRBJ2-7; 10 nucleotides agree with TRBD2. Per the germline V gene, CDR1 is SNHLY and CDR2 is FYNNEI. V lost 4 bases and J lost 6; bases outside the gene matches: 9. The CDR3 has 15 residues. As DNA, the CDR3 is TGTGCCAGCAGTGGGCAAGGGACTAGCGTGAGCGAGCAGTACTTC. Its protein is CASSGQGTSVSEQYF. Full variable domain (remainder filled in from reference TRBV2 and TRBJ2-7): EPEVTQTPSHQVTQMGQEVILRCVPISNHLYFYWYRQILGQKVEFLVSFYNNEISEKSEIFDDQFSVERPDGSNFTLKIRSTKLEDSAMYFCASSGQGTSVSEQYFGPGTRLTVT.

This clone was seen at least ten times. The DNA for the CDR3 is TGTGCCAGCAGCTTAAACCTAGCGGTGGACTACAATGAGCAGTTCTTC. This encodes CASSLNLAVDYNEQFF. The chain is built from TRBV7-2 and TRBJ2-1; TRBD2 matches at 7 bases. The ends lost 2 bases at V and 3 bases at J; junction bases unmatched: 7. CDR3 length equals 16 residues. CDR1 and CDR2 (germline): SGHTA, FQGNSA.

The J gene is TRBJ2-1, the V gene TRBV30, with D possibly TRBD2 on 5 matching bases. V lost 1 base and J lost 7, with 5 bases in between. CDR3 length: 11 residues. The germline V gene encodes CDR1 GTSNPN and CDR2 SVGIG (reference sequence). The DNA for the CDR3 is TGTGCCTGGAGTGGAGGGAATGAGCAGTTCTTC. As protein: CAWSGGNEQFF. Full variable domain (rest looked up from reference TRBV30 and TRBJ2-1): SQTIHQWPATLVQPVGSPLSLECTVEGTSNPNLYWYRQAAGRGLQLLFYSVGIGQISSEVPQNLSASRPQDRQFILSSKKLLLSDSGFYLCAWSGGNEQFFGPGTRLTVL.